This T cell receptor beta chain was recovered during a study of IL-17A CD8 T cells in psoriatic arthritis synovium. For the study in its entirety: The study was designed to define the phenotype, molecular profile and function of synovial IL-17A+CD8+ T cells in the pathogenesis of psoriatic arthritis.

The CDR3 has 15 amino acids, counting the end cysteine and phenylalanine. CDR3 DNA is the only sequence kept; it has 45 bases, read in frame from the first base. The junction carries 10 bases between V and J, which are trimmed by 4 bases and 0 bases respectively. From a lookup of the germline V gene (reference sequence), CDR1 and CDR2 are MNHEY and SMNVEV. As to this clone: The antigen it recognizes is unknown. No much larger clonotype is one base removed from it; base qualities were not supplied.

After DNA extraction (Qiagen), TCRbeta V-D-J rearrangements were amplified in a bias-controlled manner and then sequenced at high throughput (immunoSEQ; Adaptive Biotech). For the original study's pipeline: Productive sequences were analyzed at sequence level using the immunoSEQ Analyzer platform. Clonality was calculated as 1 minus Pielou's evenness, with values from 0 (highly polyclonal) to 1 (monoclonal). The Morisita index, which runs from 0 (no similarity) to 1 (complete similarity), was used to measure repertoire overlap between subsets. TCRdb took this table from immuneACCESS and kept in-frame rearrangements with V and J called. Such tables lack part of the clones; where checked against another copy, unresolved V genes explain under half of the gap, and the rest is unexplained. D and trimming come from the DNA, and the V and J calls and clone size come from that table. Here the sample has fewer than 2,500 clones; around three quarters occur a single time. Roughly a tenth of the sample is taken by the ten largest.

Synovial fluid effusions were aspirated from the actively inflamed joints of patients with psoriatic arthritis. Memory CD8+ T cells in synovial fluid were sorted patient by patient into Tc17 (IL-17A+) cells, bulk memory cells and Tc1 (IL-17A-IFNgamma+) cells in order to compare their TCR repertoires. The Classification of Psoriatic Arthritis Study Group (CASPAR) criteria were met by the psoriatic arthritis patients. The bulk memory CD8+ T cell sort included CD45RA-CD27+/- cells together with CD45RA+CD27- cells. Sorted CD8+ T cell subsets from the synovial fluid of three patients with psoriatic arthritis were subjected to TCRbeta sequencing. Synovial fluid mononuclear cells were isolated with Lymphoprep and cryopreserved in liquid nitrogen before use. The medium used for cryopreservation was made up of approximately 52% fetal calf serum and about 9.8% dimethyl sulfoxide. General conclusions and limits of the study: Cells were obtained from synovial fluid rather than synovial tissue, because no psoriatic arthritis synovial tissue samples were available. Although over 4% of the repertoire was occupied by some individual clones, most synovial CD8+ subsets remained polyclonal. Only a few patients were covered by TCR sequencing, and this limited sample size was acknowledged by the authors.

Sample: memory CD8+ T cells from synovial fluid. The intended sense of this specimen's cell subset or site label: bulk memory CD8+ T cells (CD45RA-CD27+/- and CD45RA+CD27-). The rearrangement combines TRBV27 with TRBJ2-1; TRBD1 is perhaps the D gene, given 6 matching bases. This TCR was recovered from a human donor with psoriatic arthritis. The encoded CDR3 is CASSSADSSYNEQFF. The sequenced DNA is TGTGCCAGCAGTTCAGCGGACAGCTCCTACAATGAGCAGTTCTTC.